This T cell receptor beta chain was retrieved from a study of blood T cell repertoires in COVID-19. Germline CDR1 reads KGHDR; CDR2 reads SFDVKD. The CDR3 covers 14 residues. Trimming removed 1 base from V and 4 bases from J, with 8 bases in between. Sequencing was performed with immunoSEQ multiplex PCR; in TCRdb, only in-frame clones are kept and a portion is missing. The table shows over 200,000 clones, with roughly 86% occurring only once. The material sequenced was peripheral blood. The chain is built from TRBV24-1 and TRBJ2-3; D call uncertain. The sequence was obtained from a woman aged 45-65 years with acute or convalescent COVID-19. The DNA for the CDR3 is TGTGCCACCAGTGATTTAAGTGGCCCAGATACGCAGTATTTT. This encodes CATSDLSGPDTQYF.